This TCR beta chain was captured by sequencing in a study of T cell responses to AZD1222 COVID-19 vaccine. About the research overall: Whether given at about 4 or about 12 weeks, second doses were pooled.

Findings of the study overall: At 160-218 and 743-854, vaccine-associated CD4 TCRs were dominant, and they spanned spike. At baseline, seropositivity was found in only 6 or 7 AZD1222 recipients.

With 3 bases removed from V and 4 bases from J, the gap between germline ends came to 11 bases. The CDR3 spans 14 residues. Germline CDR1 is SGHTA and CDR2 is FQGTGA. TCRdb's copy holds only in-frame clones and misses some; the assay was immunoSEQ multiplex PCR. This repertoire shows about 120,000 clones, approximately 90% found once; its top ten account for 2.5% to 3.5%. A note on this clone: Its antigen is unidentified.

Sample: peripheral blood, taken on day 0 of AZD1222 vaccination. The TCR was taken from an adult in good health. This chain connects TRBV7-3 to TRBJ2-3; TRBD2 is a possible D gene (6 bases). The CDR3 nucleotides read TGTGCCAGCAGCTTGGCGGGGCGGGCAGATACGCAGTATTTT. Translated: CASSLAGRADTQYF.